Presented here are 28 T cell receptor beta chains from one specimen sequenced in a study of cytomegalovirus exposure and HLA in healthy donors. The primer mix had 60 Vbeta and 13 Jbeta primers. The protocol was immunoSEQ multiplex PCR, while the TCRdb copy is restricted to in-frame clones and leaves out a portion. Found here are around 150,000 clones, 70% to 80% of them singletons; the top ten hold over 1.1%. The specimen sequenced was PBMCs. These receptors were collected from a male donor in good health and CMV-seronegative.

The J gene is TRBJ2-7, the V gene TRBV27; 7 bases agree with TRBD2. The ends lost 6 bases at V and 2 bases at J; junction bases unmatched: 10. This CDR3 is built from 15 residues. Germline V lookup: CDR1 MNHEY, CDR2 SMNVEV (reference sequence). The DNA for the CDR3 is TGTGCCAGCAGCTCTCGGGGGGTAGGTCCCTACGAGCAGTACTTC. Protein sequence: CASSSRGVGPYEQYF.

V gene TRBV5-8 combines with J gene TRBJ2-7; D may be TRBD1 (5 bases). Trimming pared 4 bases from V and 2 bases from J, leaving 10 bases between. This CDR3 comprises 13 residues. Germline lookup yields CDR1 SGHTS and CDR2 YDEGEE. The CDR3 sequence is CASSIQGAYEQYF. DNA of the CDR3: TGTGCCAGCAGCATTCAAGGGGCCTACGAGCAGTACTTC.

CDR3: CASSQGDRDREQYF. In DNA, the CDR3 is TGCGCCAGCAGCCAAGGTGACAGGGATCGCGAGCAGTACTTC. The V gene is TRBV4-1, the J gene TRBJ2-7; TRBD1 matches at 7 bases. The CDR3 extends over 14 amino acids. The V and J ends lost 1 base and 6 bases, in that order; junction bases with no gene match: 6. Per germline, CDR1 MGHRA and CDR2 YSYEKL.

This rearrangement joins TRBV7-2 to TRBJ2-3; tentatively, D is TRBD2 (7 bases). The germline CDR1 and CDR2 sequences are SGHTA and FQGNSA. V was shortened by 4 bases and J by 3 bases, with 14 bases between the two germline ends. The CDR3 loop spans 15 amino acids. CDR3 nucleotides: TGTGCCAGCAGCTACCGGGGGGCGGGGACAGATACGCAGTATTTT. It codes for CASSYRGAGTDTQYF. The full variable domain, with the rest looked up from reference TRBV7-2 and TRBJ2-3, is GAGVSQSPSNKVTEKGKDVELRCDPISGHTALYWYRQSLGQGLEFLIYFQGNSAPDKSGLPSDRFSAERTGGSVSTLTIQRTQQEDSAVYLCASSYRGAGTDTQYFGPGTRLTVL.

The chain has TRBV28 and TRBJ1-5, with D maybe TRBD1 (5 bases). CDR1 is MDHEN, CDR2 SYDVKM, per germline. Trimming removed 4 bases at V and 1 base at J, with 20 bases between. The CDR3 has 18 amino acids. The CDR3: CASSSSVGGSASNQPQHF. In DNA, the CDR3 is TGTGCCAGCAGTTCATCAGTGGGGGGGTCGGCGAGCAATCAGCCCCAGCATTTT.

The rearrangement joins TRBV5-1 to TRBJ2-1; D perhaps matches TRBD2 (5 bases). V was trimmed by 5 bases and J by 1 base, leaving 16 bases between them. CDR1 and CDR2 (germline): SGHRS, YFSETQ. The CDR3 totals 16 residues. The CDR3, as DNA: TGCGCCAGCAGTCCGGGCGGACTTCTATCCTACAATGAGCAGTTCTTC. Amino acid sequence: CASSPGGLLSYNEQFF.

The rearrangement uses TRBV2 and TRBJ2-2; 9 positions agree with TRBD2. The CDR3 is made up of 17 amino acids. V was pared by 0 bases and J by 7 bases, with 9 bases of the junction left unmatched. Looked up from germline, CDR1 is SNHLY and CDR2 is FYNNEI. The CDR3 coding sequence is TGTGCCAGCAGTGAAGCCCCTGGCGGGGGGGCGCACGGGGAGCTGTTTTTT. Encoded protein: CASSEAPGGGAHGELFF.

The chain is built from TRBV6-1 and TRBJ1-3; D call uncertain. This CDR3 comprises 14 residues. The V end was cut by 3 bases, the J end by 6 bases, with 12 bases between. Germline V gene sequence: CDR1 MNHNS, CDR2 SASEGT. As DNA, the CDR3 is TGTGCCAGCAGTGACGCTTCGGAGGCAAACACCATATATTTT. Translation gives CASSDASEANTIYF.

On this clone itself: A read error may account for a junction end that differs from germline. This chain's CDR3 is CASISGTGAYAQYF. CDR3 sequence (DNA): TGTGCCAGCATCTCCGGGACAGGGGCGTACGCGCAGTACTTC. V usage is TRBV28 and J usage is TRBJ2-7; TRBD1 agrees at 10 bases. CDR1 MDHEN and CDR2 SYDVKM come from the germline V gene. The CDR3 is made up of 14 amino acids.

V and J are TRBV7-3 and TRBJ1-1, with TRBD1 matching over 7 bases. With 5 bases clipped from V and 4 bases from J, the junction kept 10 bases outside the gene matches. From germline, CDR1 is SGHTA and CDR2 FQGTGA. The CDR3 contains 15 residues. DNA for the CDR3: TGTGCCAGCAGCCCGGGGACAGCACCGGGCACTGAAGCTTTCTTT. Translating gives CASSPGTAPGTEAFF.

The chain links TRBV7-2 to TRBJ2-2; 7 bases are shared with TRBD1. This CDR3 spans 16 amino acids. With V trimmed by 0 bases and J by 6 bases, 7 bases remained unmatched. Germline CDR1 SGHTA, CDR2 FQGNSA. The DNA for the CDR3 is TGTGCCAGCAGCTTAGCGCAGGGGGTCTCGGCCGGGGAGCTGTTTTTT. This sequence encodes CASSLAQGVSAGELFF. Supplemented by reference TRBV7-2 and TRBJ2-2, the full variable domain reads GAGVSQSPSNKVTEKGKDVELRCDPISGHTALYWYRQSLGQGLEFLIYFQGNSAPDKSGLPSDRFSAERTGGSVSTLTIQRTQQEDSAVYLCASSLAQGVSAGELFFGEGSRLTVL.

In its sample, this clone was seen once. The chain is built from TRBV12-2 and TRBJ1-6; TRBD1 was called by the table and not checked on the DNA. TRBV12-2 represents a pseudogene. This CDR3 comprises 15 residues. The CDR3, as DNA: TGTGCAAGTCGCTCGAGTAGGCAGGGTAGTTCACCCCTCCACTTT. It codes for CASRSSRQGSSPLHF.

This clone appeared once. The V call is TRBV14, the J call TRBJ2-1; D is perhaps TRBD2 (6 bases). The CDR3 loop spans 16 amino acids. V lost 4 bases, J lost 0 bases, and 13 bases lay in between. The V gene's germline CDR1 is SGHDN and CDR2 FVKESK. CDR3 bases: TGTGCCAGCAGCCCAAGGGCCGGGAGCTCCTACAATGAGCAGTTCTTC. This gives the protein CASSPRAGSSYNEQFF.

V usage is TRBV6-1 and J usage is TRBJ2-1; D is perhaps TRBD1 (5 bases). V shed 3 bases and J shed 8 bases, with 8 bases lying between them. Germline values: CDR1 MNHNS, CDR2 SASEGT. The CDR3 sequence is 12 residues long. CDR3 in DNA: TGTGCCAGCAGTGACAGGGCAGATGAGCAGTTCTTC. Its protein product is CASSDRADEQFF.

This clone was recorded a few times. This chain uses TRBV7-2 with TRBJ2-1; maybe TRBD2 (7 bases). Trimming shortened V by 3 bases and J by 7 bases, and 19 bases separated the two germline ends. The CDR3 is made up of 16 amino acids. Germline CDR1 SGHTA, CDR2 FQGNSA. The CDR3 coding sequence is TGTGCCAGCAGCTTGGGACGGGGGGCGTTTGCAAATGAGCAGTTCTTC. Amino acid sequence: CASSLGRGAFANEQFF.

V gene TRBV7-9 combines with J gene TRBJ2-7; weak D call: TRBD1 (5 bases). Germline V gene lookup returns CDR1 SEHNR and CDR2 FQNEAQ (reference sequence). With 6 bases removed from V and 5 bases from J, the gap between germline ends came to 8 bases. The CDR3 is 11 residues long. The CDR3 DNA reads TGTGCCAGCAGATCGACAGACGAGCAGTACTTC. Translated: CASRSTDEQYF.

This CDR3 reads CASTPPPGTYEQYF. The CDR3 DNA reads as TGTGCCAGCACACCGCCACCGGGGACCTACGAGCAGTACTTC. The V gene is TRBV6-9, the J gene TRBJ2-7; possible D gene TRBD2, 5 bases. CDR1 and CDR2 from the germline V gene are MNHGY and SVAAGI. The V and J ends lost 7 bases and 2 bases respectively, with 15 bases between them. The CDR3 contains 14 residues.

CDR3 residues: CSVLGDGGLTGELFF. DNA for the CDR3: TGCAGCGTCCTGGGGGACGGGGGTCTTACCGGGGAGCTGTTTTTT. J is TRBJ2-2 and V is TRBV29-1; D might be TRBD2 (6 bases). This CDR3 has 15 residues. The ends were cut back, 6 bases at V and 5 bases at J, with 19 bases in the middle. Germline-derived CDR1 and CDR2 are SQVTM and ANQGSEA.

This clone was seen a handful of times. The chain couples TRBV19 to TRBJ2-2, with unresolved D. The ends were cut back, 9 bases at V and 6 bases at J, with 14 bases in the middle. The CDR3 is 13 residues long. Germline V gene data show CDR1 as LNHDA and CDR2 as SQIVND (reference sequence). Here the CDR3 DNA reads TGTGCCAGCCAATATCACACCCCCGGGGAGCTGTTTTTT. This encodes CASQYHTPGELFF.

The chain recombines TRBV6-5 with TRBJ2-1; 9 nucleotides match TRBD2. Germline assignment: CDR1 MNHEY and CDR2 SVGAGI. The J segment lost 7 bases and the V segment lost 2 bases, leaving 6 bases of the junction unmatched. The CDR3 is 15 amino acids. CDR3 DNA sequence: TGTGCCAGCAGTTACGGCGGGGGGGCCTCTAATGAGCAGTTCTTC. Protein: CASSYGGGASNEQFF.

This chain joins TRBV14 and TRBJ2-1; 7 bases map to TRBD2. CDR3 length equals 15 residues. CDR1 is SGHDN, CDR2 FVKESK, per germline. Germline trimming cut 1 base from V and 2 bases from J; bases unmatched to any gene: 2. The CDR3 DNA reads as TGTGCCAGCAGCCAAGTTCTAGCGGCCTACAATGAGCAGTTCTTC. This codes for CASSQVLAAYNEQFF.

The chain recombines TRBV2 with TRBJ1-5; TRBD1 matches 10 bases. CDR1 is SNHLY, CDR2 FYNNEI, per germline. This CDR3 contains 14 residues. Trimming at V came to 5 bases and at J to 9 bases, leaving 7 bases not matched to a gene. CDR3 in amino acids: CASSSGQGLPPQHF. The CDR3 DNA reads TGTGCCAGCAGTTCGGGACAGGGGTTGCCGCCCCAGCATTTT. The full variable domain, in which reference TRBV2 and TRBJ1-5 provide the parts outside the CDR3, is EPEVTQTPSHQVTQMGQEVILRCVPISNHLYFYWYRQILGQKVEFLVSFYNNEISEKSEIFDDQFSVERPDGSNFTLKIRSTKLEDSAMYFCASSSGQGLPPQHFGDGTRLSIL.

The CDR3, as DNA: TGTGCCAGCACCTCTTCCGGAGGGACAGATACGCAGTATTTT. This sequence encodes CASTSSGGTDTQYF. V usage is TRBV28 and J usage is TRBJ2-3, with D tentatively TRBD2 (6 bases). The CDR3 has 14 residues. The ends were cut back, 7 bases at V and 3 bases at J, with 14 bases in the middle. Germline V CDR1 and CDR2: MDHEN, SYDVKM.

This chain's CDR3 is CASREKREPGELFF. For the CDR3, the DNA is TGCGCCAGCAGAGAGAAGCGGGAGCCTGGGGAGCTGTTTTTT. The chain employs TRBV5-1 and TRBJ2-2, with 8 nucleotides matching TRBD2. Losses at the gene ends were 5 bases for V and 8 bases for J; bases not matched to a gene: 8. The CDR3 length is 14 residues. Germline lookup yields CDR1 SGHRS and CDR2 YFSETQ.

The chain links TRBV4-1 to TRBJ1-2; 8 nucleotides agree with TRBD1. With V trimmed by 3 bases and J by 2 bases, 5 bases remained unmatched. CDR1 is MGHRA and CDR2 is YSYEKL in the germline V gene. There are 15 residues in the CDR3. The CDR3 region has the DNA TGCGCCAGCAGCCATACCCGGACAGGGAACTATGGCTACACCTTC. Amino acids: CASSHTRTGNYGYTF.

This chain links TRBV4-2 with TRBJ1-1; D is possibly TRBD1 (6 bases). Germline CDR1 is LGHNA and CDR2 is YNFKEQ. V was cut by 0 bases and J by 3 bases, with 14 bases left in between. The CDR3 is made up of 16 amino acids. The CDR3 loop is CASSQDVGGADTEAFF. Here the CDR3 DNA reads TGTGCCAGCAGCCAAGATGTCGGGGGGGCCGACACTGAAGCTTTCTTT.

The rearrangement links TRBV5-1 to TRBJ2-5; D is uncertain. V lost 1 base and J lost 9, with 13 bases in between. The CDR3 length is 13 residues. The germline V gene encodes CDR1 SGHRS and CDR2 YFSETQ. CDR3 DNA: TGCGCCAGCAGCTTGTGGCCTATTGAGGCCCAGTACTTC. As protein: CASSLWPIEAQYF.

The chain employs TRBV7-7 and TRBJ2-1; 8 bases are a match to TRBD1. Trimming cost V 5 bases and J 7 bases; bases outside gene matches: 16. Germline V gene sequence: CDR1 SSHAT, CDR2 FNYEAQ (reference sequence). This CDR3 spans 17 amino acids. CDR3 sequence: CASSPLAGGGVRNEQFF. The CDR3 nucleotides read TGTGCCAGCAGCCCCTTGGCAGGGGGCGGGGTACGTAATGAGCAGTTCTTC. The whole variable domain, remainder taken from reference TRBV7-7 and TRBJ2-1, is GAGVSQSPRYKVTKRGQDVTLRCDPISSHATLYWYQQALGQGPEFLTYFNYEAQPDKSGLPSDRFSAERPEGSISTLTIQRTEQRDSAMYRCASSPLAGGGVRNEQFFGPGTRLTVL.